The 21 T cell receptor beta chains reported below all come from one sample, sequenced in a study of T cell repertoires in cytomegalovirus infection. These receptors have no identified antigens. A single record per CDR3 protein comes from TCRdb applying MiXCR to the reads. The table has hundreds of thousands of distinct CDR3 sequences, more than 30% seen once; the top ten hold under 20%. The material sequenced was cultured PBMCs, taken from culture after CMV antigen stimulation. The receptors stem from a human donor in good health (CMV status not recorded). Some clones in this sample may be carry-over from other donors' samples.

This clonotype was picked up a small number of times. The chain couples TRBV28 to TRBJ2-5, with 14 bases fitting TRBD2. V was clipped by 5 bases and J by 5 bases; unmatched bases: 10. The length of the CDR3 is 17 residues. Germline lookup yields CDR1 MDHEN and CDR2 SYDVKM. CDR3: CASSPGLAGGMGETQYF. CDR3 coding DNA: TGTGCCAGCAGTCCCGGACTAGCGGGAGGTATGGGTGAGACCCAGTACTTC.

This chain's CDR3 is CASRGAGKAFF. The CDR3, as DNA: TGTGCCAGCAGGGGGGCCGGTAAAGCTTTCTTT. This sequence joins TRBV2 and TRBJ1-1; D is perhaps TRBD1 (6 bases). Germline CDR1 is SNHLY and CDR2 is FYNNEI. This CDR3 is built from 11 residues. V was cut by 6 bases and J by 9 bases, with 11 bases left in between.

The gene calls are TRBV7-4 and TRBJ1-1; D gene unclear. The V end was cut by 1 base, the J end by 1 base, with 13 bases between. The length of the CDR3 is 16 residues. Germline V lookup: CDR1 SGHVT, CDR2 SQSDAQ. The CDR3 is CASSLVGEWGNTEAFF. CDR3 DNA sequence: TGTGCCAGCAGCTTAGTCGGGGAATGGGGGAACACTGAAGCTTTCTTT.

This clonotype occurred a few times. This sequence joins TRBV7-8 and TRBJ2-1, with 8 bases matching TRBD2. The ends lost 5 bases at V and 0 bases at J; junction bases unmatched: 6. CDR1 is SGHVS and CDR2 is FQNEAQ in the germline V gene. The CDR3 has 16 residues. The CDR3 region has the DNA TGTGCCAGCAGCCCAACCGCGGGAGGCTCCTACAATGAGCAGTTCTTC. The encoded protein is CASSPTAGGSYNEQFF.

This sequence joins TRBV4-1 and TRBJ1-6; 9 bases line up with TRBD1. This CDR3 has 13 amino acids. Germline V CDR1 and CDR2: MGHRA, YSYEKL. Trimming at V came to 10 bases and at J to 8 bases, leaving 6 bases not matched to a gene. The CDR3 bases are TGCGCCATCTCCCGGGACAGGGATTCACCCCTCCACTTT. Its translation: CAISRDRDSPLHF.

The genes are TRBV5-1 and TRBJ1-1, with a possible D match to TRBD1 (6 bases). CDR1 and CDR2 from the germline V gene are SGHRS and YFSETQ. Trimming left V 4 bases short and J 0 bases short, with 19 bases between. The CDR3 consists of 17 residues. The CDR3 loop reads CASSAGLGARMNTEAFF. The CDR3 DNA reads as TGCGCCAGCAGCGCCGGTCTGGGGGCCCGTATGAACACTGAAGCTTTCTTT.

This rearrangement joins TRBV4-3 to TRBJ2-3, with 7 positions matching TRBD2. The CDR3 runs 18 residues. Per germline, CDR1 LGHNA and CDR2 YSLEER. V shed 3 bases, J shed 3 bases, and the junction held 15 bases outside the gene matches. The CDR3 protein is CASSQFMAGRDPTDTQYF. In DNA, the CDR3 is TGCGCCAGCAGCCAGTTTATGGCGGGGAGGGATCCGACAGATACGCAGTATTTT.

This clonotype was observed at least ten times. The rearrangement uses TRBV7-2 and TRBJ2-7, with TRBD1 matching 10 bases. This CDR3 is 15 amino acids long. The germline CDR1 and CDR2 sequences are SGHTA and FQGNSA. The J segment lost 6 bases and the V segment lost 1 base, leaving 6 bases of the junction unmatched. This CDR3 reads CASSLGHGTGVEQYF. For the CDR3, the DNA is TGTGCCAGCAGCTTAGGTCACGGGACAGGGGTCGAGCAGTACTTC.

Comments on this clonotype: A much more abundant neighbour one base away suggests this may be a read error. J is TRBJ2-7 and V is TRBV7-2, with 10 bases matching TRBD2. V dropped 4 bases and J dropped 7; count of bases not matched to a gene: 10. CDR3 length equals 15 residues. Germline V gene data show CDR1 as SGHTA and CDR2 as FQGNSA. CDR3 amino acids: CASSSVENSGREQYV. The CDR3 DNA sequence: TGTGCCAGCAGCTCCGTTGAGAATAGCGGGAGGGAGCAGTACGTC.

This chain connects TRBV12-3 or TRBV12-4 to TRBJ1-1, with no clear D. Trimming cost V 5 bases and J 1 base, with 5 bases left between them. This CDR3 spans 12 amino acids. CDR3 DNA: TGTGCCAGCAGTACAGAGAACACTGAAGCTTTCTTT. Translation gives CASSTENTEAFF.

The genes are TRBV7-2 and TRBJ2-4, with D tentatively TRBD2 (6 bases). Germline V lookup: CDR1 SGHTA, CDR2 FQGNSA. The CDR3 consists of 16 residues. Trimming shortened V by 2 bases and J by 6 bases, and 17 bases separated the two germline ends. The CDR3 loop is CASSLRRGGRGNIQYF. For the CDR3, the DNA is TGTGCCAGCAGCTTACGGCGGGGCGGGCGTGGAAACATTCAGTACTTC.

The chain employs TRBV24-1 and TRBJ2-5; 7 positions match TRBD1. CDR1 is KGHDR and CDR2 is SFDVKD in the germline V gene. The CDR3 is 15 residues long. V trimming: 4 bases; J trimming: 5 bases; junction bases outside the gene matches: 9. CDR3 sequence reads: CATSDPGTARETQYF. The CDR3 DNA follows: TGTGCCACCAGTGACCCAGGGACAGCGAGGGAGACCCAGTACTTC.

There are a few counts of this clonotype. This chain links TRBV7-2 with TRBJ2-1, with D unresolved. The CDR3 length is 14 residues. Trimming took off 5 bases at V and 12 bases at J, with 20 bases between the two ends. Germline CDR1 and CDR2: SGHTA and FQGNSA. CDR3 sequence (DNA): TGTGCCAGCAGCCCCTCCGGGCCCGGTCAAGGGCAGTTCTTC. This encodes CASSPSGPGQGQFF.

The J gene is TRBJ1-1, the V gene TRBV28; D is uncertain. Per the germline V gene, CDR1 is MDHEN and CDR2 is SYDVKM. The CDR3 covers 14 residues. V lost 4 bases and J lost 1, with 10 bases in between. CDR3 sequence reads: CASSSPPSNTEAFF. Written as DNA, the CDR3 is TGTGCCAGCAGTTCCCCCCCCTCGAACACTGAAGCTTTCTTT. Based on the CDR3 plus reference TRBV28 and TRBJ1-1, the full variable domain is DVKVTQSSRYLVKRTGEKVFLECVQDMDHENMFWYRQDPGLGLRLIYFSYDVKMKEKGDIPEGYSVSREKKERFSLILESASTNQTSMYLCASSSPPSNTEAFFGQGTRLTVV.

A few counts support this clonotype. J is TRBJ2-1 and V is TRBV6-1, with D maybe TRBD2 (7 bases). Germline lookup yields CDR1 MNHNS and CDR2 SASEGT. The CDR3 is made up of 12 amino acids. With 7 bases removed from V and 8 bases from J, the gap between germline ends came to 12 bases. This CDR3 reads CASTPGGDEQFF. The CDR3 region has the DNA TGTGCCAGCACGCCGGGGGGCGATGAGCAGTTCTTC.

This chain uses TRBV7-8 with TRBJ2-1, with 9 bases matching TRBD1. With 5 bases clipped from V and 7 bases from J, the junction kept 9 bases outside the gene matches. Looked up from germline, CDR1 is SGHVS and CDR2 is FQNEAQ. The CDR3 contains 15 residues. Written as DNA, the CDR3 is TGTGCCAGCAGCCCCCGTGGGACAGGGACGAATGAGCAGTTCTTC. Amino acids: CASSPRGTGTNEQFF.

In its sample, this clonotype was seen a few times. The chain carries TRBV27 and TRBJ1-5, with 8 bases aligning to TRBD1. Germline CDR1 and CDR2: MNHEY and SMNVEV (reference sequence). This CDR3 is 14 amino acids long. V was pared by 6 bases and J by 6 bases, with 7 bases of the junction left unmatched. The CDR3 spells CASSPPGGGQPQHF. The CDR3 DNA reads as TGTGCCAGCAGCCCGCCAGGGGGCGGTCAGCCCCAGCATTTT.

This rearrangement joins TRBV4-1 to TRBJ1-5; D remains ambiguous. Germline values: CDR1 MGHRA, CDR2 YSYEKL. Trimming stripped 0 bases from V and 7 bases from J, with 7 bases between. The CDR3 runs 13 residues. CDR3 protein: CASSQDREQPQHF. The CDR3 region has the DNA TGCGCCAGCAGCCAAGATCGGGAACAGCCCCAGCATTTT.

CDR3 protein: CASRDPDTQYF. The CDR3 DNA is TGTGCCAGCAGAGACCCAGATACGCAGTATTTT. The chain carries TRBV6-6 and TRBJ2-3; unclear D gene. With 6 bases removed from V and 4 bases from J, the gap between germline ends came to 5 bases. CDR3 length equals 11 residues. Germline CDR1 MNHNY, CDR2 SVGAGI (reference sequence).

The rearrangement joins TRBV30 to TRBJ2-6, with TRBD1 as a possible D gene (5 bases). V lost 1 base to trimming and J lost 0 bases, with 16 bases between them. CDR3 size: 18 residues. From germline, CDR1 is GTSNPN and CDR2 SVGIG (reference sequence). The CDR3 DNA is TGTGCCTGGAGTGACCCCGACAGATTTCTCTCTGGGGCCAACGTCCTGACTTTC. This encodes CAWSDPDRFLSGANVLTF.

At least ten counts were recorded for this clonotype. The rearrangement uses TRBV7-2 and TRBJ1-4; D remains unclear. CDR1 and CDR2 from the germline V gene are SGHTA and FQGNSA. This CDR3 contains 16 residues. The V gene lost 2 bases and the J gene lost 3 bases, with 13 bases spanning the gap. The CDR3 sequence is CASSLSAGFPNEKLFF. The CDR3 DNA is TGTGCCAGCAGCTTATCAGCGGGGTTCCCTAATGAAAAACTGTTTTTT.